The 21 T cell receptor beta chains given below trace back to one sample, sequenced in a study of T cell repertoires in cytomegalovirus infection. TCRdb re-called the reads through MiXCR, storing one row per CDR3 protein. The table lists approximately 170,000 distinct CDR3 sequences, 17% of them singletons. The sequenced sample consisted of CD8+ T cells from PBMCs. These receptors originate from a human donor in good health (CMV status not recorded). Some clones in this sample may be carry-over from other donors' samples.

This clonotype showed up just a few times. This chain joins TRBV5-4 and TRBJ2-7; D remains ambiguous. From germline, CDR1 is SGHNT and CDR2 YYREEE (reference sequence). V lost 1 base and J lost 6, with 14 bases in between. The CDR3 has 14 amino acids. CDR3: CASSLLPGPGEQYF. The CDR3 nucleotides are TGTGCCAGCAGCTTGCTCCCAGGCCCAGGCGAGCAGTACTTC. Supplemented by reference TRBV5-4 and TRBJ2-7, the full variable domain reads ETGVTQSPTHLIKTRGQQVTLRCSSQSGHNTVSWYQQALGQGPQFIFQYYREEENGRGNFPPRFSGLQFPNYSSELNVNALELDDSALYLCASSLLPGPGEQYFGPGTRLTVT.

In this sample, this clonotype turned up a few times. This rearrangement joins TRBV7-8 to TRBJ2-1, with D tentatively TRBD2 (7 bases). CDR1 and CDR2 from the germline V gene are SGHVS and FQNEAQ. Between the trimmed V and J ends, which lost 1 base and 3 bases, there was a span of 13 bases. This CDR3 region has 16 residues. The CDR3 DNA follows: TGTGCCAGCAGCTTAGGGCGGGGGCCCGGCTACAATGAGCAGTTCTTC. It yields the protein CASSLGRGPGYNEQFF.

This clonotype has just a few counts. The chain recombines TRBV28 with TRBJ1-1; the D gene is possibly TRBD1 (6 bases). Between the trimmed V and J ends, which lost 2 bases and 8 bases, there was a span of 12 bases. Germline loops: CDR1 MDHEN, CDR2 SYDVKM. The CDR3 covers 13 residues. Here the CDR3 reads CASSLKRGQEAFF. CDR3 in DNA: TGTGCCAGCAGTTTAAAGCGTGGACAGGAAGCTTTCTTT.

This chain links TRBV12-3 or TRBV12-4 with TRBJ2-2, with D hard to call. This CDR3 spans 14 amino acids. Trimming shortened V by 10 bases and J by 0 bases, and 12 bases separated the two germline ends. The CDR3, as DNA: TGTGCCACCCGGGCTTTCGCGAACACCGGGGAGCTGTTTTTT. This translates into CATRAFANTGELFF.

Many counts were recorded for this clonotype. The rearrangement uses TRBV28 and TRBJ2-7; 9 positions agree with TRBD2. CDR1 is MDHEN, CDR2 SYDVKM, per germline. The CDR3 length is 15 residues. The V and J ends lost 2 bases and 5 bases, in that order; junction bases with no gene match: 7. DNA for the CDR3: TGTGCCAGCAGTTTACCCGAGGGACTAGCTCACGAGCAGTACTTC. This sequence encodes CASSLPEGLAHEQYF.

This clonotype was found a few times. The rearrangement joins TRBV4-1 to TRBJ2-3; 9 bases are a match to TRBD2. V shed 0 bases and J 8 bases; nucleotides not matched to a gene: 6. Germline CDR1 MGHRA, CDR2 YSYEKL. The CDR3 contains 15 residues. The CDR3 DNA is TGCGCCAGCAGCCAAGACTCGCGGGAGGGCCTTACGCAGTATTTT. It specifies CASSQDSREGLTQYF.

The V call is TRBV28, the J call TRBJ2-7; D is possibly TRBD1 (6 bases). The CDR3 contains 15 residues. V dropped 6 bases and J dropped 2 bases, with 17 bases sitting between them. Germline V gene data show CDR1 as MDHEN and CDR2 as SYDVKM. The CDR3 coding sequence is TGTGCCAGCAGCCCTTGGTCCGGACAGCCCTACGAGCAGTACTTC. It translates to CASSPWSGQPYEQYF.

This sequence joins TRBV2 and TRBJ1-1; 9 nucleotides line up with TRBD1. CDR3 length: 16 residues. Germline CDR1 and CDR2: SNHLY and FYNNEI. The V gene end was trimmed by 5 bases and the J gene end by 0 bases; junction bases not matched to a gene: 7. The CDR3 region has the DNA TGTGCCAGCAGTAGCCCGGGACAGGGAATGAACACTGAAGCTTTCTTT. Its translation is CASSSPGQGMNTEAFF.

This chain joins TRBV5-5 and TRBJ2-1; D could derive from TRBD1 or TRBD2 (5 bases each). The CDR3 extends over 15 amino acids. CDR1 and CDR2 from the germline V gene are SGHKS and YYEKEE (reference sequence). Between the trimmed V and J ends, which lost 3 bases and 1 base, there was a span of 11 bases. As DNA, the CDR3 is TGTGCCAGCAGCTGGGGACCCGCTTCCTACAATGAGCAGTTCTTC. It encodes CASSWGPASYNEQFF. Using reference TRBV5-5 and TRBJ2-1 for the parts outside the CDR3, the full variable domain is DAGVTQSPTHLIKTRGQQVTLRCSPISGHKSVSWYQQVLGQGPQFIFQYYEKEERGRGNFPDRFSARQFPNYSSELNVNALLLGDSALYLCASSWGPASYNEQFFGPGTRLTVL.

The chain couples TRBV5-1 to TRBJ2-7, with 7 nucleotides matching TRBD1. V gave up 1 base and J gave up 3 bases; unmatched junction bases: 4. The CDR3 covers 14 residues. Germline values: CDR1 SGHRS, CDR2 YFSETQ. The CDR3 DNA reads TGCGCCAGCAGCTTGCGCAGGGGGAGCTACGAGCAGTACTTC. It encodes CASSLRRGSYEQYF.

This clonotype was counted a few times. The V gene is TRBV7-9, the J gene TRBJ2-1, with 9 nucleotides matching TRBD1. Trimming took 5 bases from V and 5 from J; bases not matched to a gene: 1. Germline CDR1 reads SEHNR; CDR2 reads FQNEAQ (reference sequence). The CDR3 has 13 amino acids. The CDR3 here is CASSRDRDNEQFF. The CDR3 DNA is TGTGCCAGCAGCCGGGACAGGGACAATGAGCAGTTCTTC.

This clonotype has a handful of counts. This chain connects TRBV11-2 to TRBJ2-7; tentatively, D is TRBD1 (5 bases). The CDR3 sequence is 16 residues long. V was cut by 1 base and J by 0 bases, with 13 bases left in between. Germline loops: CDR1 SGHAT, CDR2 FQNNGV. CDR3 coding DNA: TGTGCCAGCAGCTTAGCGGGCAGGGCGAGCTCCTACGAGCAGTACTTC. It is translated as CASSLAGRASSYEQYF.

The V call is TRBV25-1, the J call TRBJ2-5, with a weak D call TRBD2 (5 bases). Germline V CDR1 and CDR2: MGHDK, SYGVNS. Trimming removed 7 bases from V and 4 bases from J, with 10 bases in between. The CDR3 has 12 residues. As DNA, the CDR3 is TGTGCCAGCACCTCAGAGGGAGAGACCCAGTACTTC. It specifies CASTSEGETQYF.

This clonotype was seen many times. The rearrangement uses TRBV2 and TRBJ2-4; D call uncertain. The CDR3 contains 16 residues. Germline V gene lookup returns CDR1 SNHLY and CDR2 FYNNEI. V was pared by 0 bases and J by 1 base, with 10 bases between. The CDR3 DNA reads as TGTGCCAGCAGTGAAGCAGGGTGGATGGCCAAAAACATTCAGTACTTC. This sequence encodes CASSEAGWMAKNIQYF.

The table lists this clonotype with a few counts. The chain carries TRBV13 and TRBJ2-2; D gene ambiguous. CDR3 length: 15 residues. Trimming pared 4 bases from V and 5 bases from J, leaving 14 bases between. The germline gives CDR1 PRHDT, CDR2 FYEKMQ (reference sequence). As DNA, the CDR3 is TGTGCCAGCAGCTCCCTTTCTCGCGTGACCGGGGAGCTGTTTTTT. Its translation is CASSSLSRVTGELFF.

The chain combines TRBV12-3 or TRBV12-4 with TRBJ2-2; D perhaps matches TRBD2 (6 bases). Trimming left V 4 bases short and J 3 bases short, with 12 bases between. The length of the CDR3 is 15 residues. For the CDR3, the DNA is TGTGCCAGCAGTTCCCCCGGCGGGGACACCGGGGAGCTGTTTTTT. Its translation: CASSSPGGDTGELFF.

The rearrangement uses TRBV6-1 and TRBJ2-7; D might be TRBD1 (6 bases). V dropped 3 bases and J dropped 1 base, with 13 bases sitting between them. The CDR3 runs to 15 residues. Germline CDR1 is MNHNS and CDR2 is SASEGT. CDR3 sequence: CASSDEGDLSYEQYF. The CDR3 region has the DNA TGTGCCAGCAGTGACGAGGGGGATTTATCCTACGAGCAGTACTTC.

In this sample, this clonotype turned up once. This rearrangement joins TRBV7-9 to TRBJ2-1; 10 bases match TRBD2. V lost 0 bases to trimming and J lost 7 bases; unmatched junction nucleotides: 6. The CDR3 extends over 16 amino acids. The germline gives CDR1 SEHNR, CDR2 FQNEAQ (reference sequence). CDR3 sequence reads: CASSLAAAGGLNEQFF. The CDR3, as DNA: TGTGCCAGCAGCTTAGCTGCAGCGGGAGGGCTGAATGAGCAGTTCTTC.

This chain connects TRBV6-6 to TRBJ2-2; D call uncertain. The CDR3 extends over 11 amino acids. Germline V gene sequence: CDR1 MNHNY, CDR2 SVGAGI (reference sequence). V was clipped by 8 bases and J by 5 bases, with 6 bases between them. The CDR3 sequence: CASLNTGELFF. Here the CDR3 DNA reads TGTGCCAGCCTTAATACCGGGGAGCTGTTTTTT.

This clonotype was recorded a few times. DNA for the CDR3: TGTGCCAGCAGTTACTCGCGGGTCCCTCCCTACAATGAGCAGTTCTTC. Protein sequence: CASSYSRVPPYNEQFF. The V call is TRBV6-6, the J call TRBJ2-1, with D tentatively TRBD2 (5 bases). The CDR3 runs 16 residues. Trimming took off 0 bases at V and 2 bases at J, with 11 bases between the two ends. Per the germline V gene, CDR1 is MNHNY and CDR2 is SVGAGI (reference sequence).

This CDR3 reads CASSLGREAFF. As DNA, the CDR3 is TGTGCCAGCAGCTTAGGTAGGGAAGCTTTCTTT. This chain joins TRBV7-4 and TRBJ1-1; D is unclear. V lost 1 base and J 8 bases, leaving 5 bases between the germline ends. The CDR3 covers 11 residues. Germline loops: CDR1 SGHVT, CDR2 SQSDAQ.